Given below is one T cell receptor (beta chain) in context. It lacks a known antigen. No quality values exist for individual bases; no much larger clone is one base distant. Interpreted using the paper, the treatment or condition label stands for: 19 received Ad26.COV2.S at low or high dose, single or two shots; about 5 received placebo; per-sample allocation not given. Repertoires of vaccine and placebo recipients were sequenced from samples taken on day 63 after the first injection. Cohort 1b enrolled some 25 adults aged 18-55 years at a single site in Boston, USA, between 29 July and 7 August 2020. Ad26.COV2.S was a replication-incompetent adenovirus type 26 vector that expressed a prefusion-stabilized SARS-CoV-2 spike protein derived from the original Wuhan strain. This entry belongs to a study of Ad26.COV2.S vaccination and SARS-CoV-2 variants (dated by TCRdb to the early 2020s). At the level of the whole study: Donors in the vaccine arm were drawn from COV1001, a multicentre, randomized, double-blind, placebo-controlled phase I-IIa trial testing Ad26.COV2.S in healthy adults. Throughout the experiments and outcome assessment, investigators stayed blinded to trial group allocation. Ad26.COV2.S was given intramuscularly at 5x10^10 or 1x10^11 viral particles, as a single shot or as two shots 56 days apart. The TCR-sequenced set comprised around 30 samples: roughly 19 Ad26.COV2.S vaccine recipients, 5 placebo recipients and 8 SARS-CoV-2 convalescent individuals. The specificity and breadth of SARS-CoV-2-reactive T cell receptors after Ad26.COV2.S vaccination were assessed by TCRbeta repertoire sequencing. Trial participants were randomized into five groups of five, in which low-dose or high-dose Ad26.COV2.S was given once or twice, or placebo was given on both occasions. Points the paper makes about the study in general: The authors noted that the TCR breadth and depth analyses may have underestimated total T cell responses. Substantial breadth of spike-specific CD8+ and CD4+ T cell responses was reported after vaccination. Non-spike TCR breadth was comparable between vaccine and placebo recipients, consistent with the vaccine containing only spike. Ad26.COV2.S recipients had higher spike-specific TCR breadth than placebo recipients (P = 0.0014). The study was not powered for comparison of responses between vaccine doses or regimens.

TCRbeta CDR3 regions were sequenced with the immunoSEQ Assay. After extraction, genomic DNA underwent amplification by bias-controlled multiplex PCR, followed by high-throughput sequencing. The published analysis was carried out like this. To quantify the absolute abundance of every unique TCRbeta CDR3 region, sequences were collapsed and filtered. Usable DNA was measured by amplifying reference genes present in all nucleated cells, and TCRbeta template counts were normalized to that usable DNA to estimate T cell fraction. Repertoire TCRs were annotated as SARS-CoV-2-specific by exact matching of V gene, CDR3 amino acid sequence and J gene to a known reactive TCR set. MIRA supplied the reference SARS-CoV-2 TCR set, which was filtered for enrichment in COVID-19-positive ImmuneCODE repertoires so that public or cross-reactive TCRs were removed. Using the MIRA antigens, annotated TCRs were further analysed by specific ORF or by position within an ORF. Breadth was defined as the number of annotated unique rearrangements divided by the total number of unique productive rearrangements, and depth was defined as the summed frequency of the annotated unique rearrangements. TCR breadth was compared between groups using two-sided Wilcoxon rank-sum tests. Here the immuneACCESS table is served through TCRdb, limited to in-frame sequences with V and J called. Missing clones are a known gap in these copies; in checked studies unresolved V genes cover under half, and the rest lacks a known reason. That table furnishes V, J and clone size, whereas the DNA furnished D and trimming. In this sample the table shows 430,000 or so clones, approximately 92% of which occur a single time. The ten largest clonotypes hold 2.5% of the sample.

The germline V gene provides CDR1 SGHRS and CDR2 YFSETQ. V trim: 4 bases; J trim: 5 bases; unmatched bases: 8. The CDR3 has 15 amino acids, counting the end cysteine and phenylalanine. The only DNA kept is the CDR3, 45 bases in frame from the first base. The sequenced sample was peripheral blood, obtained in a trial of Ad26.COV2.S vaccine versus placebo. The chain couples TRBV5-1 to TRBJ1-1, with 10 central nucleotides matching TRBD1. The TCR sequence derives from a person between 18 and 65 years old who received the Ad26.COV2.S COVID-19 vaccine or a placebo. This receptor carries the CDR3 CASSRGTGVGTEAFF. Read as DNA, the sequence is TGCGCCAGCAGCCGGGGGACAGGGGTTGGAACTGAAGCTTTCTTT.